This T cell receptor (beta chain) was recovered during a study of CD4+ T cells in melanoma. Study-wide results and caveats: Reportedly, melanoma neoantigen-specific CD4+ T cells showed varied differentiation states. A reported correlation linked neoantigen-specific CD4+ T cells to CD8+, macrophage and B cell function.

Germline values: CDR1 GTSNPN, CDR2 SVGIG (reference sequence). The CDR3 is made up of 17 amino acids. Trimming cost V 3 bases and J 0 bases; bases outside gene matches: 11. Regarding this clone: What it binds is unknown.

Clones were read by immunoSEQ multiplex PCR, and TCRdb kept only the in-frame ones, dropping some. The sample records approximately 14,000 clones, around two thirds being singletons. The sample was cells from a culture (not recorded whether cultured in vitro). The receptor was derived from a human donor with melanoma. The rearrangement joins TRBV30 to TRBJ2-7, with 10 bases fitting TRBD1. CDR3 region: CAWSGQGDSWSSYEQYF. In DNA form, the CDR3 reads TGTGCCTGGAGCGGACAGGGGGACTCTTGGAGCTCCTACGAGCAGTACTTC.